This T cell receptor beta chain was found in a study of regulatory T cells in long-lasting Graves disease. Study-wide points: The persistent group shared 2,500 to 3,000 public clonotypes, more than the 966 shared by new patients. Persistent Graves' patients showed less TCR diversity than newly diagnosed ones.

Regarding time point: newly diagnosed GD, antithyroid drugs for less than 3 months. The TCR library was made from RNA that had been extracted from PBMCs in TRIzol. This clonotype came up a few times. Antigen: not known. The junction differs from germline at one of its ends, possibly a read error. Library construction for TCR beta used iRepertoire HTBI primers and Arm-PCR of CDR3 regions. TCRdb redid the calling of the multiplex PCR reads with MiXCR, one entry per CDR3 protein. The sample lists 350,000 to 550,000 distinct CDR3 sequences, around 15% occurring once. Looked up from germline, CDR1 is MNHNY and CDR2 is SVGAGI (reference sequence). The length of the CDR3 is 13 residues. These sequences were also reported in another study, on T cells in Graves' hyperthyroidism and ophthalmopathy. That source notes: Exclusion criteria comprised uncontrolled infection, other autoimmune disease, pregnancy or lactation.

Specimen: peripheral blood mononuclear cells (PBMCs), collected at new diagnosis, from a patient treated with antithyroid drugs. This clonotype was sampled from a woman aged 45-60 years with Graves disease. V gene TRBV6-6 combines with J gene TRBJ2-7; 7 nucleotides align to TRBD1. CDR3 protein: CASSYRGRDRTIF. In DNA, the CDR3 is TGTGCCAGCAGTTACCGCGGAAGGGACAGAACCATATTC.